These 4 T cell receptor beta chains were sequenced from one sample in a study of T-cell reconstitution after alpha-beta-depleted transplantation in children. For TCRbeta, the library was prepared with unique molecular identifiers. One entry per CDR3 protein results from TCRdb running MiXCR on the PCR reads. The sample lists tens of thousands of distinct CDR3 sequences, approximately 43% occurring once. The source material was PBMCs, mostly from graft donor cells, sampled 360 days after TCRalphabeta/CD19-depleted stem cell transplant. The receptors derive from a male patient between 10 and 17 years old who had a stem cell transplant for acute lymphoblastic leukemia, so the T cells may come from the graft donor.

This chain uses TRBV11-1 with TRBJ2-1; TRBD2 matches at 10 bases. Per germline, CDR1 SGHAT and CDR2 FQDESV (reference sequence). This CDR3 is 19 amino acids long. The V segment lost 2 bases and the J segment 0 bases; nucleotides outside the gene matches: 10. The CDR3 nucleotides are TGTGCCAGCAGCTTACGACTAGCGGGTATCCGAAGCTCCTACAATGAGCAGTTCTTC. It encodes CASSLRLAGIRSSYNEQFF.

V and J are TRBV7-9 and TRBJ2-7, with a weak D call TRBD2 (5 bases). The germline CDR1 and CDR2 sequences are SEHNR and FQNEAQ (reference sequence). The CDR3 is 14 residues long. The V and J ends lost 1 base and 6 bases respectively, with 13 bases between them. CDR3 nucleotides: TGTGCCAGCAGCTTAGGGACTTTGCCTACCGAGCAGTACTTC. The encoded protein is CASSLGTLPTEQYF.

The gene calls are TRBV7-7 and TRBJ2-5; maybe TRBD1 (5 bases). This CDR3 has 16 amino acids. Between the trimmed V and J ends, which lost 1 base and 0 bases, there was a span of 12 bases. The germline V gene encodes CDR1 SSHAT and CDR2 FNYEAQ (reference sequence). The CDR3, as DNA: TGTGCCAGCAGCTTAGTTCAGGGCACGAACCAAGAGACCCAGTACTTC. Amino acids: CASSLVQGTNQETQYF.

The rearrangement uses TRBV19 and TRBJ2-7, with 9 bases fitting TRBD1. V lost 4 bases and J lost 0; bases outside the gene matches: 4. The germline gives CDR1 LNHDA, CDR2 SQIVND (reference sequence). The CDR3 runs to 15 residues. As DNA, the CDR3 is TGTGCCAGTAGTACCGGACAGGGGAGCTCCTACGAGCAGTACTTC. Amino acids: CASSTGQGSSYEQYF.